These T cell receptor beta chains were read from a single sample in a study of CD8+ T cells in alopecia areata. Repertoires were generated with immunoSEQ multiplex PCR, while TCRdb's copy carries only in-frame clones and drops some. The sample includes roughly 220,000 clones, less than 45% seen only once; the top ten take under 0.55%. The material was CD4+ T cells sorted from blood, obtained around week 31, from a patient treated with tofacitinib. The receptors were gathered from a human donor with alopecia areata. CDR3s include the opening cysteine and the closing phenylalanine or tryptophan. Each record gives: J gene, V gene, D gene, clone size, CDR3 protein, CDR3 DNA. A D gene is named only where the DNA matches it firmly. Size values are once, few and many counts, or a class for expanded clones, and some rows have none.

>TRBJ1-6|TRBV30|-|-
CAGVGGARSPLHF
TGTGCCGGAGTCGGGGGCGCTCGGTCACCCCTCCACTTT
>TRBJ2-3|TRBV28|TRBD2|few
CASEDSGGPSTDTQYF
TGTGCCAGCGAGGATAGCGGGGGGCCTAGCACAGATACGCAGTATTTT
>TRBJ1-5|TRBV30|-|few
CAWSVNGAHRQPQHF
TGTGCCTGGAGTGTCAATGGGGCCCACAGGCAGCCCCAGCATTTT
>TRBJ1-5|TRBV2|-|-
CASSQHRNSNQPQHF
TGTGCCAGCAGCCAACACAGAAATAGCAATCAGCCCCAGCATTTT
>TRBJ1-5|TRBV19|-|-
CASKQGVRNQPQHF
TGTGCCAGCAAACAGGGTGTTCGCAATCAGCCCCAGCATTTT
>TRBJ2-6|TRBV30|TRBD1|few
CAWSGTGMGPGANVLTF
TGTGCCTGGAGTGGGACAGGGATGGGCCCTGGGGCCAACGTCCTGACTTTC
>TRBJ2-3|TRBV2|-|few
CASRRDPGADTQYF
TGTGCCAGCCGGAGGGATCCGGGCGCAGATACGCAGTATTTT
>TRBJ2-5|TRBV2|-|-
CASRGPRILGGETQYF
TGTGCCAGCAGGGGTCCCAGGATTTTAGGAGGAGAGACCCAGTACTTC
>TRBJ2-3|TRBV4-1|TRBD2|few
CASSQVGGVSTDTQYF
TGCGCCAGCAGCCAAGTTGGGGGGGTTAGCACAGATACGCAGTATTTT
>TRBJ2-2|TRBV27|TRBD2|-
CASSLSAGAGELFF
TGTGCCAGCAGTTTATCGGCGGGAGCCGGGGAGCTGTTTTTT
>TRBJ1-1|TRBV29-1|-|few
CSVEGRMNTEAFF
TGCAGCGTTGAAGGCAGGATGAACACTGAAGCTTTCTTT
>TRBJ1-1|TRBV2|-|-
CASSDTTEKAFF
TGTGCCAGCAGCGACACGACGGAAAAAGCTTTCTTT
>TRBJ2-5|TRBV5-4|-|-
CASSFTGQETQYF
TGTGCCAGCAGCTTTACAGGGCAAGAGACCCAGTACTTC
>TRBJ1-6|TRBV29-1|TRBD1|-
CSARTGENSPLHF
TGCAGCGCCCGGACAGGGGAGAATTCACCCCTCCACTTT
>TRBJ2-7|TRBV6-5|-|-
CASSPTLYLYEQYF
TGTGCCAGCAGTCCTACATTGTACCTCTACGAGCAGTACTTC
>TRBJ1-5|TRBV19|-|many
CASSISAGVKPQHF
TGTGCCAGTAGTATTTCGGCAGGGGTTAAGCCCCAGCATTTT
>TRBJ2-1|TRBV6-5|-|few
CASHPGSGYNEQFF
TGTGCCTCCCACCCGGGGTCAGGCTACAATGAGCAGTTCTTC
>TRBJ2-7|TRBV5-1|TRBD2|-
CASSFQGGSDEQYF
TGCGCCAGCAGCTTCCAAGGCGGGAGTGACGAGCAGTACTTC
>TRBJ2-7|TRBV6-5|TRBD1|-
CASSSRAGGSSYEQYF
TGTGCCAGCAGTTCCCGAGCAGGGGGTAGCTCCTACGAGCAGTACTTC
>TRBJ1-2|TRBV30|TRBD1|-
CAWGGDRGLRGYTF
TGTGCCTGGGGCGGGGACAGGGGGCTTCGAGGCTACACCTTC
>TRBJ2-3|TRBV7-2|-|few
CASSRPWGRSDTQYF
TGTGCCAGCAGCCGCCCTTGGGGAAGATCAGATACGCAGTATTTT
>TRBJ1-4|TRBV6-1|-|few
CASTEFGEKLFF
TGTGCCAGCACTGAGTTCGGCGAAAAACTGTTTTTT
>TRBJ2-7|TRBV4-1|-|-
CASSQSGLSYEQYF
TGCGCCAGCAGCCAAAGCGGACTATCCTACGAGCAGTACTTC
>TRBJ2-3|TRBV25-1|-|-
CASSELWAGHTDTQYF
TGTGCCAGCAGTGAATTGTGGGCAGGCCACACAGATACGCAGTATTTT
>TRBJ2-7|TRBV19|-|-
CASSTADYEQYF
TGTGCCAGTAGTACGGCGGATTACGAGCAGTACTTC
>TRBJ2-7|TRBV28|-|-
CASSLILDYEQYF
TGTGCCAGCAGTTTAATTTTGGATTACGAGCAGTACTTC
>TRBJ1-2|TRBV5-1|TRBD1|-
CASSFEGQEGYTF
TGCGCCAGCAGCTTTGAGGGACAGGAGGGCTACACCTTC
>TRBJ1-3|TRBV30|-|-
CAWTEDSGNTIYF
TGTGCCTGGACTGAAGACTCTGGAAACACCATATATTTT
>TRBJ1-1|TRBV7-9|-|-
CASSLAYDTEAFF
TGTGCCAGCAGCTTAGCTTACGACACTGAAGCTTTCTTT
>TRBJ2-5|TRBV29-1|TRBD1|-
CSVEGPGTGVGETQYF
TGCAGCGTTGAAGGGCCCGGGACAGGGGTAGGGGAGACCCAGTACTTC
>TRBJ2-5|TRBV5-1|TRBD2|-
CASSRLAEETQYF
TGCGCCAGCAGCCGGCTAGCGGAAGAGACCCAGTACTTC
>TRBJ2-5|TRBV6-1|-|-
CASIPGIYQETQYF
TGTGCCAGCATTCCCGGGATATACCAAGAGACCCAGTACTTC
>TRBJ1-1|TRBV2|-|few
CASRQGMNTEAFF
TGTGCCAGCAGGCAGGGTATGAACACTGAAGCTTTCTTT
>TRBJ2-3|TRBV19|TRBD2|-
CATTQGGFARIDTQYF
TGTGCCACTACCCAGGGAGGGTTCGCTCGGATTGATACGCAGTATTTT
>TRBJ1-1|TRBV7-3|TRBD1|-
CASGDRVGTEAFF
TGTGCCAGCGGCGACAGGGTTGGGACTGAAGCTTTCTTT
>TRBJ2-1|TRBV30|-|-
CAWSLQRGDYNEQFF
TGTGCCTGGAGTTTGCAAAGGGGTGATTACAATGAGCAGTTCTTC
>TRBJ1-2|TRBV6-5|-|few
CASNLGRAYGYTF
TGTGCCAGCAATTTGGGCCGAGCTTATGGCTACACCTTC
>TRBJ1-1|TRBV9|-|-
CASSVGSTTNTEAFF
TGTGCCAGCAGCGTAGGCTCTACAACGAACACTGAAGCTTTCTTT
>TRBJ2-5|TRBV4-1|TRBD2|-
CASSQGESRGGYQETQYF
TGCGCCAGCAGCCAAGGAGAATCGCGGGGGGGGTACCAAGAGACCCAGTACTTC
>TRBJ2-1|TRBV19|TRBD1|many
CASSRRDRGTYNEQFF
TGTGCCAGTAGTAGGCGGGACAGGGGAACCTACAATGAGCAGTTCTTC
>TRBJ2-6|TRBV5-4|-|-
CASSLEGPVRPGANVLTF
TGTGCCAGCAGCTTGGAGGGTCCGGTGAGGCCTGGGGCCAACGTCCTGACTTTC
>TRBJ2-3|TRBV7-9|-|-
CASSSTDRVGRDTQYF
TGTGCCAGCAGCTCTACCGATCGGGTCGGTCGAGATACGCAGTATTTT
>TRBJ2-1|TRBV7-3|-|-
CASSPTAGDHNEQFF
TGTGCCAGCAGCCCCACAGCGGGCGACCACAATGAGCAGTTCTTC
>TRBJ1-2|TRBV5-6|-|-
CASSLGGTPSPQGYTF
TGTGCCAGCAGCCTGGGTGGGACACCCAGTCCTCAGGGCTACACCTTC
>TRBJ2-7|TRBV9|TRBD1|-
CASSVTGTDNYEQYF
TGTGCCAGCAGCGTAACAGGGACAGACAACTACGAGCAGTACTTC
>TRBJ2-2|TRBV7-9|-|few
CASSLTQDTGELFF
TGTGCCAGCAGCTTAACTCAGGACACCGGGGAGCTGTTTTTT
>TRBJ1-4|TRBV9|TRBD1|-
CASSSLMGTGAEKLFF
TGTGCCAGCAGCAGTTTAATGGGGACAGGGGCTGAAAAACTGTTTTTT